The next 25 T cell receptor beta chains were all read from a single sample in a study of cytomegalovirus exposure and HLA in healthy donors (TCRdb year 2017). The receptor library was made with the immunoSEQ multiplex PCR assay. For the multiplex PCR, a mixture combining 60 forward primers for TCR Vbeta segments and 13 reverse primers for TCR Jbeta segments was used. Held by TCRdb, this immuneACCESS table contains in-frame sequences only and omits some clones. Under half of the omission traces to an unresolved V gene where checked; the cause of the rest is unknown. This sample gives roughly 200,000 clones in total; roughly 80% of them show up just once. The top ten clones comprise around 2.6% of the sample. The sequencing input was PBMCs. The source is a female donor in good health and CMV-seronegative.

V gene TRBV6-1 combines with J gene TRBJ2-3; TRBD2 matches 10 bases. Germline CDR1 MNHNS, CDR2 SASEGT. J lost 1 base, V lost 2 bases, and 3 bases had no gene match. The CDR3 sequence is 16 residues long. In DNA form, the CDR3 reads TGTGCCAGCAGTGAAAGTGGGACTAGCGGCACAGATACGCAGTATTTT. Protein product: CASSESGTSGTDTQYF.

The chain links TRBV6-5 to TRBJ2-1, with TRBD1 matching 7 bases. The ends lost 6 bases at V and 8 bases at J; junction bases unmatched: 7. Germline loops: CDR1 MNHEY, CDR2 SVGAGI. The CDR3 covers 13 residues. CDR3 nucleotide sequence: TGTGCCAGCAGGCTAGGGGGCCCGCATGAGCAGTTCTTC. This gives the protein CASRLGGPHEQFF.

This clone has a handful of counts. The V gene is TRBV4-3, the J gene TRBJ2-3; possibly TRBD2 for D (5 bases). The germline V gene encodes CDR1 LGHNA and CDR2 YSLEER. The CDR3 is 18 residues long. The V gene lost 4 bases and the J gene lost 2 bases, with 22 bases spanning the gap. The CDR3 DNA follows: TGCGCCAGCAGCCGGCAGCGGACCATCGTAGGGTACACAGATACGCAGTATTTT. Amino acid sequence: CASSRQRTIVGYTDTQYF.

V and J are TRBV5-1 and TRBJ2-3; 10 bases are shared with TRBD1. CDR3 size: 16 residues. The J segment lost 2 bases and the V segment lost 3 bases, leaving 6 bases of the junction unmatched. Germline V gives CDR1 SGHRS, CDR2 YFSETQ. CDR3 sequence (DNA): TGCGCCAGCAGCTCCCCGGGACAGGGGTTCACAGATACGCAGTATTTT. Translating it yields CASSSPGQGFTDTQYF.

The V gene is TRBV5-4, the J gene TRBJ2-7; no reliable D call. The CDR3 is 15 amino acids. V was trimmed by 4 bases and J by 4 bases, leaving 18 bases between them. Germline CDR1 reads SGHNT; CDR2 reads YYREEE (reference sequence). CDR3 amino acids: CASSPSDGGGYEQYF. The CDR3 coding sequence is TGTGCCAGCAGCCCCAGTGATGGCGGTGGATACGAGCAGTACTTC.

The V and J genes are TRBV27 and TRBJ2-2, with 8 bases matching TRBD1. The CDR3 runs 14 residues. CDR1 MNHEY and CDR2 SMNVEV come from the germline V gene (reference sequence). The CDR3 protein is CGTGTGFYTGELFF. The CDR3 DNA reads as TGTGGGACCGGGACAGGCTTCTACACCGGGGAGCTGTTTTTT.

The chain uses TRBV6-5 and TRBJ1-1, with a weak D call TRBD1 (5 bases). Germline V lookup: CDR1 MNHEY, CDR2 SVGAGI. This CDR3 region has 14 residues. With 6 bases removed from V and 0 bases from J, the gap between germline ends came to 11 bases. DNA for the CDR3: TGTGCCAGCAGACAGACAGTTATGAACACTGAAGCTTTCTTT. It codes for CASRQTVMNTEAFF.

This chain joins TRBV6-1 and TRBJ1-6, with TRBD1 identical over 7 bases. The germline gives CDR1 MNHNS, CDR2 SASEGT. The CDR3 is made up of 15 amino acids. V lost 2 bases and J lost 3; bases outside the gene matches: 1. CDR3 protein: CASSESGGYNSPLHF. CDR3 sequence (DNA): TGTGCCAGCAGTGAATCAGGGGGCTATAATTCACCCCTCCACTTT.

This clone was seen more than once but under ten times. The V and J genes are TRBV7-9 and TRBJ2-1; TRBD2 is a possible D gene (6 bases). The CDR3 has 14 residues. Between the trimmed V and J ends, which lost 0 bases and 5 bases, there was a span of 8 bases. The germline CDR1 and CDR2 sequences are SEHNR and FQNEAQ (reference sequence). CDR3 nucleotide sequence: TGTGCCAGCAGCTTAGCCGGGACTCACAATGAGCAGTTCTTC. Amino acid sequence: CASSLAGTHNEQFF.

The gene calls are TRBV6-5 and TRBJ2-7; 9 nucleotides match TRBD1. The V and J ends lost 2 bases and 2 bases, in that order; junction bases with no gene match: 1. The CDR3 consists of 14 residues. Germline loops: CDR1 MNHEY, CDR2 SVGAGI. In DNA form, the CDR3 reads TGTGCCAGCAGTTACGGACAGGGGACCTACGAGCAGTACTTC. Translated: CASSYGQGTYEQYF.

This clone was seen a few times. The chain uses TRBV6-5 and TRBJ1-4; TRBD1 agrees at 9 bases. CDR3 size: 15 residues. J gave up 8 bases and V 6 bases, and 10 bases lay outside the gene matches. Germline V gene lookup returns CDR1 MNHEY and CDR2 SVGAGI. In DNA form, the CDR3 reads TGTGCCAGCAGGACCTACGGGACAGGGCTCGAAAAACTGTTTTTT. Its protein is CASRTYGTGLEKLFF.

Comment on this clone: Additional DNA sequences in this sample encode the identical CDR3. The rearrangement joins TRBV5-1 to TRBJ2-1; 7 nucleotides line up with TRBD2. V trimming: 0 bases; J trimming: 1 base; junction bases outside the gene matches: 1. Germline assignment: CDR1 SGHRS and CDR2 YFSETQ. The CDR3 totals 15 residues. The CDR3 protein is CASSLGGGSYNEQFF. The CDR3, as DNA: TGCGCCAGCAGCTTGGGGGGGGGATCCTACAATGAGCAGTTCTTC.

The V and J genes are TRBV5-4 and TRBJ2-1, with a tentative D call TRBD2 (5 bases). This CDR3 is 18 amino acids long. Germline values: CDR1 SGHNT, CDR2 YYREEE (reference sequence). V lost 2 bases and J 0 bases, leaving 18 bases between the germline ends. CDR3 bases: TGTGCCAGCAGCTTCTCTCTATTCGGAGGCAGCTCCTACAATGAGCAGTTCTTC. Protein product: CASSFSLFGGSSYNEQFF.

CDR3 protein: CAISAGGSGNTIYF. In DNA form, the CDR3 reads TGTGCCATCAGTGCGGGGGGATCGGGAAACACCATATATTTT. The rearrangement joins TRBV10-3 to TRBJ1-3; a possible D gene is TRBD1 (5 bases). Trimming left V 4 bases short and J 4 bases short, with 11 bases between. Germline assignment: CDR1 ENHRY and CDR2 SYGVKD. The CDR3 is 14 residues long.

J is TRBJ2-3 and V is TRBV6-5; TRBD2 is a possible D gene (5 bases). Trimming shortened V by 6 bases and J by 2 bases, and 12 bases separated the two germline ends. The CDR3 is 14 amino acids. Germline V CDR1 and CDR2: MNHEY, SVGAGI. The CDR3 reads CASRDGGVTDTQYF. The CDR3 DNA is TGTGCCAGCAGGGACGGAGGTGTCACAGATACGCAGTATTTT.

V usage is TRBV30 and J usage is TRBJ1-6; D is possibly TRBD1 (6 bases). Germline-derived CDR1 and CDR2 are GTSNPN and SVGIG (reference sequence). The V gene lost 3 bases and the J gene lost 3 bases, with 24 bases spanning the gap. CDR3 length equals 19 residues. In DNA, the CDR3 is TGTGCCTGGAGAGGAGGGACAAATCAAGGGGGGGACTATAATTCACCCCTCCACTTT. Translation: CAWRGGTNQGGDYNSPLHF.

This rearrangement joins TRBV7-9 to TRBJ2-2; D gene unclear. The ends were cut back, 7 bases at V and 7 bases at J, with 13 bases in the middle. The CDR3 covers 13 residues. In germline, CDR1 is SEHNR, CDR2 FQNEAQ (reference sequence). The DNA for the CDR3 is TGTGCCAGCACCCCCTACTCAGGCGGGGAGCTGTTTTTT. Protein sequence: CASTPYSGGELFF.

Only one count was recorded for this clone. The chain carries TRBV4-1 and TRBJ2-5; 8 nucleotides line up with TRBD2. With V trimmed by 5 bases and J by 4 bases, 12 bases remained unmatched. Germline V gene data show CDR1 as MGHRA and CDR2 as YSYEKL. The CDR3 loop spans 16 amino acids. The CDR3 sequence is CASSSGSGGPSETQYF. CDR3 nucleotides: TGCGCCAGCAGCTCTGGCTCGGGAGGGCCGTCAGAGACCCAGTACTTC.

The chain uses TRBV5-6 and TRBJ1-1; D perhaps matches TRBD1 (6 bases). V was pared by 4 bases and J by 0 bases, with 7 bases between. Germline V gives CDR1 SGHDT, CDR2 YYEEEE. The CDR3 has 13 amino acids. As DNA, the CDR3 is TGTGCCAGCAGCCGGACAGTGAACACTGAAGCTTTCTTT. Amino acids: CASSRTVNTEAFF.

The rearrangement uses TRBV2 and TRBJ1-1, with D possibly being TRBD1 (5 bases). There are 14 residues in the CDR3. Looked up from germline, CDR1 is SNHLY and CDR2 is FYNNEI. The V end lost 4 bases, the J end lost 3 bases, and 12 bases lay between the germline ends. The CDR3 nucleotides are TGTGCCAGCAGTGTTGTGGGGCGTGACACTGAAGCTTTCTTT. Protein sequence: CASSVVGRDTEAFF.

The chain employs TRBV7-9 and TRBJ1-2; 8 bases are shared with TRBD1. CDR1 is SEHNR and CDR2 is FQNEAQ in the germline V gene (reference sequence). The trim removed 6 bases at V and 8 bases at J, leaving 8 bases unmatched. The CDR3 spans 13 residues. The CDR3 DNA is TGTGCCAGCAGGACGACAGGGGCGGACGGCTACACCTTC. Amino acid sequence: CASRTTGADGYTF. The whole variable domain, filled in from reference TRBV7-9 and TRBJ1-2, reads DTGVSQNPRHKITKRGQNVTFRCDPISEHNRLYWYRQTLGQGPEFLTYFQNEAQLEKSRLLSDRFSAERPKGSFSTLEIQRTEQGDSAMYLCASRTTGADGYTFGSGTRLTVV.

The genes are TRBV27 and TRBJ2-1; maybe TRBD1 (5 bases). The CDR3 spans 14 residues. V lost 3 bases and J lost 5, with 11 bases in between. Germline V gene data show CDR1 as MNHEY and CDR2 as SMNVEV (reference sequence). CDR3 sequence: CASSLNRGHNEQFF. In DNA form, the CDR3 reads TGTGCCAGCAGTTTGAATAGGGGCCACAATGAGCAGTTCTTC.

The chain carries TRBV6-6 and TRBJ2-2; TRBD2 matches 7 bases. Per germline, CDR1 MNHNY and CDR2 SVGAGI (reference sequence). The CDR3 has 13 amino acids. The V segment lost 7 bases and the J segment 5 bases; nucleotides outside the gene matches: 4. The CDR3 coding sequence is TGTGCCAGCAACTGGGGAGGGACCGGGGAGCTGTTTTTT. It yields the protein CASNWGGTGELFF.

The V gene is TRBV6-5, the J gene TRBJ2-1, with 8 bases fitting TRBD2. CDR3 length: 15 amino acids. Trimming took 6 bases from V and 4 from J; bases not matched to a gene: 8. The germline V gene has CDR1 MNHEY and CDR2 SVGAGI. The CDR3 DNA follows: TGTGCCAGCAGCAGACTAGCGTCCCTTTACAATGAGCAGTTCTTC. Amino acid sequence: CASSRLASLYNEQFF.

The chain couples TRBV19 to TRBJ1-4, with D possibly TRBD1 on 5 matching bases. The V end lost 3 bases, the J end lost 12 bases, and 23 bases lay between the germline ends. The CDR3 sequence is 16 residues long. Per the germline V gene, CDR1 is LNHDA and CDR2 is SQIVND (reference sequence). The CDR3 is CASSMGRPSVGGELFF. DNA of the CDR3: TGTGCCAGTAGTATGGGACGGCCCAGTGTCGGGGGGGAACTGTTTTTT.